This TCR beta chain is from a study of T cell changes during pregnancy in multiple sclerosis. The CDR3 runs to 13 residues. V shed 6 bases and J shed 0 bases, with 3 bases lying between them. The germline V gene has CDR1 MRHNA and CDR2 SNTAGT. Here immunoSEQ multiplex PCR was the method, and the copy in TCRdb shows in-frame clones only, minus some. The data hold 35,000 to 50,000 clones, with roughly 88% observed a single time. The chain is built from TRBV6-4 and TRBJ2-6; no clear D. The TCR comes from a female donor in good health, enrolled as a control in a pregnancy study. This specimen was peripheral blood, taken in the second trimester of pregnancy. This CDR3 is CASSFSGANVLTF. DNA for the CDR3: TGTGCCAGCAGCTTCTCTGGGGCCAACGTCCTGACTTTC.